This TCR beta chain was sequenced in a study of cytomegalovirus exposure and HLA in healthy donors. Study results and limitations: With high specificity and sensitivity, the classifier reportedly diagnosed cytomegalovirus status. In an earlier analysis, in 540 or so donors, most V segments appeared productive either ~87% or ~30% of the time. In a later analysis, TCR beta V- and J-gene trimming showed a link to a missense DCLRE1C variant.

The CDR3 has 15 residues. The germline V gene encodes CDR1 SGHRS and CDR2 YFSETQ. The V and J ends lost 2 bases and 2 bases, in that order; junction bases with no gene match: 6. Regarding this clone: Its antigen is not known.

PCR involved 60 Vbeta and 13 Jbeta primers. In the original workflow: Approximately 72 million unique TCR beta chains, approximately 11 million of them shared, were counted by a later analysis. Here immunoSEQ multiplex PCR was the method, and the copy in TCRdb shows in-frame clones only, minus some. The V and J calls and the clone size are those of that table, but D and trimming were determined from the DNA. The sample lists approximately 92,000 clones; over 75% were seen once. This sequence originates from a man aged 50-59 years in good health and CMV-seropositive. The sample was PBMCs. This chain uses TRBV5-1 with TRBJ1-1; TRBD1 agrees at 7 bases. CDR3 coding DNA: TGCGCCAGCAGCTTCACACAGGGGATCAACACTGAAGCTTTCTTT. Its protein product is CASSFTQGINTEAFF.